The 16 T cell receptor beta chains reported below all come from one sample, sequenced in a study of vaccination and CD4 T cells after COVID-19. The assay that was used to sequence DNA from cultured CD4+ T cells was the Oncomine TCR Beta short-read assay. Via MiXCR, TCRdb re-called the PCR reads, giving one row per CDR3 protein. The data contain over 10,000 distinct CDR3 sequences, around a third of them singletons. This sample's treatment: roughly nine-day PBMC culture with coronavirus spike peptide pools or control peptides (ViraFEST assay). No antigen has been identified for these receptors. The sequencing sample was made of cultured CD4+ T cells from blood. The receptors stem from a human donor with COVID-19.

V is TRBV19 and J is TRBJ1-3; tentative D call: TRBD1 (5 bases). V lost 8 bases and J lost 2, with 16 bases in between. This CDR3 has 15 amino acids. CDR1 is LNHDA, CDR2 SQIVND, per germline (reference sequence). The CDR3 is CASQNWGEAGNTIYF. As DNA, the CDR3 is TGTGCCAGTCAAAATTGGGGGGAAGCTGGAAACACCATATATTTT.

CDR3 amino acids: CASSYSQWGRDTEAFF. The CDR3 DNA follows: TGTGCCAGCAGTTACTCGCAATGGGGCAGGGACACTGAAGCTTTCTTT. This chain joins TRBV6-5 and TRBJ1-1; possibly TRBD1 for D (5 bases). The V end lost 0 bases, the J end lost 3 bases, and 14 bases lay between the germline ends. The CDR3 sequence is 16 residues long. Per germline, CDR1 MNHEY and CDR2 SVGAGI.

This clonotype was detected only a few times. The chain couples TRBV6-1 to TRBJ2-2; D unclear. With 8 bases removed from V and 3 bases from J, the gap between germline ends came to 13 bases. Per the germline V gene, CDR1 is MNHNS and CDR2 is SASEGT. The CDR3 has 14 residues. The CDR3 DNA sequence: TGTGCCAGCCAAGGGCTGACATACACCGGGGAGCTGTTTTTT. Translating it yields CASQGLTYTGELFF.

This clonotype turned up a few times. V usage is TRBV7-3 and J usage is TRBJ2-3, with 8 bases that match TRBD2. CDR1 and CDR2 (germline): SGHTA, FQGTGA. J lost 2 bases, V lost 4 bases, and 2 bases had no gene match. The CDR3 totals 14 residues. CDR3 protein: CASSYSGITDTQYF. The CDR3 DNA reads as TGTGCCAGCAGCTATAGCGGGATCACAGATACGCAGTATTTT. Filled out from reference TRBV7-3 and TRBJ2-3, the complete variable domain reads GAGVSQTPSNKVTEKGKYVELRCDPISGHTALYWYRQSLGQGPEFLIYFQGTGAADDSGLPNDRFFAVRPEGSVSTLKIQRTERGDSAVYLCASSYSGITDTQYFGPGTRLTVL.

The genes are TRBV20-1 and TRBJ1-6; D possibly corresponds to TRBD1 (5 bases). V lost 4 bases, J lost 7 bases, and 8 bases lay in between. Germline CDR1 and CDR2: DFQATT and SNEGSKA (reference sequence). CDR3 length: 12 residues. CDR3 DNA sequence: TGCAGTGCTACAGGGAGCAATTCACCCCTCCACTTT. This codes for CSATGSNSPLHF.

This clonotype showed up just a few times. V usage is TRBV19 and J usage is TRBJ2-6; D is perhaps TRBD1 (5 bases). Germline V gene lookup returns CDR1 LNHDA and CDR2 SQIVND (reference sequence). The CDR3 extends over 15 amino acids. V was clipped by 3 bases and J by 2 bases, with 8 bases between them. CDR3 region: CASSIRAPGANVLTF. The CDR3 DNA sequence: TGTGCCAGTAGTATCAGGGCCCCTGGGGCCAACGTCCTGACTTTC.

This clonotype was seen a handful of times. The rearrangement uses TRBV7-9 and TRBJ2-1; 11 nucleotides agree with TRBD1. Per the germline V gene, CDR1 is SEHNR and CDR2 is FQNEAQ (reference sequence). This CDR3 has 15 residues. The trim removed 10 bases at V and 4 bases at J, leaving 9 bases unmatched. CDR3 coding DNA: TGTGCCACCCCGTGGGGGACAGGGGGTTACAATGAGCAGTTCTTC. Protein product: CATPWGTGGYNEQFF.

This rearrangement joins TRBV15 to TRBJ2-5; TRBD2 agrees at 16 bases. This CDR3 has 17 amino acids. J was trimmed by 6 bases and V by 4 bases; bases with no gene match: 8. The germline V gene has CDR1 LNHNV and CDR2 YYDKDF (reference sequence). The CDR3 nucleotides are TGTGCCACCAGCACTGGGACTAGCGGGGGGGCTGTAAAGACCCAGTACTTC. Protein: CATSTGTSGGAVKTQYF.

The chain employs TRBV6-2 or TRBV6-3 and TRBJ1-2, with 11 positions matching TRBD1. V was pared by 5 bases and J by 12 bases, with 8 bases of the junction left unmatched. CDR1 and CDR2 from the germline V gene are MNHEY and SVGEGT. CDR3 length equals 13 residues. CDR3 amino acids: CASSSRTGGTNTF. The CDR3 DNA follows: TGTGCCAGCAGTAGCCGGACAGGGGGCACCAACACCTTC.

CDR3 DNA: TGTGCCAGCAGTCGCGAACAGGGGACGGGAGGCTACGAGCAGTACTTC. This encodes CASSREQGTGGYEQYF. The V and J genes are TRBV27 and TRBJ2-7; either TRBD1 or TRBD2 may fit D (7 bases each). V dropped 5 bases and J dropped 3 bases, with 20 bases sitting between them. The germline CDR1 and CDR2 sequences are MNHEY and SMNVEV (reference sequence). The CDR3 is 16 amino acids.

This sequence joins TRBV5-6 and TRBJ1-2; maybe TRBD1 (5 bases). The length of the CDR3 is 16 residues. V was clipped by 4 bases and J by 2 bases, with 18 bases between them. Per germline, CDR1 SGHDT and CDR2 YYEEEE. CDR3 protein: CASSHTLSDSNYGYTF. The CDR3 coding sequence is TGTGCCAGCAGCCATACGTTATCCGACAGCAACTATGGCTACACCTTC.

CDR3: CASSRGQRWEPQHF. The CDR3 DNA reads TGTGCCAGCAGCCGAGGACAGCGGTGGGAGCCCCAGCATTTT. The chain combines TRBV6-1 with TRBJ1-5; D may be TRBD1 (6 bases). The CDR3 runs 14 residues. The germline gives CDR1 MNHNS, CDR2 SASEGT. Trimming removed 6 bases from V and 8 bases from J, with 17 bases in between.

The chain carries TRBV30 and TRBJ2-3; 11 bases align to TRBD2. The CDR3 loop spans 15 amino acids. The germline V gene has CDR1 GTSNPN and CDR2 SVGIG (reference sequence). V lost 2 bases, J lost 5 bases, and 6 bases stayed unmatched. The CDR3 DNA sequence: TGTGCCTGGAGTATCGGTCTAGCGGGGGGAGATACGCAGTATTTT. It encodes CAWSIGLAGGDTQYF.

This clonotype was seen a few times. The chain is built from TRBV6-1 and TRBJ1-5; D perhaps matches TRBD1 (5 bases). V lost 6 bases to trimming and J lost 5 bases, with 11 bases between them. The V gene's germline CDR1 is MNHNS and CDR2 SASEGT. This CDR3 contains 13 residues. This CDR3 is CASSSGRDQPQHF. For the CDR3, the DNA is TGTGCCAGCAGCTCGGGACGGGATCAGCCCCAGCATTTT.

This clonotype was detected only a few times. The chain recombines TRBV28 with TRBJ2-5, with no clear D. V was shortened by 3 bases and J by 2 bases, with 13 bases between the two germline ends. The germline CDR1 and CDR2 sequences are MDHEN and SYDVKM. The CDR3 runs to 15 residues. CDR3 in amino acids: CASSFVGLKQETQYF. Written as DNA, the CDR3 is TGTGCCAGCAGTTTCGTAGGGCTTAAACAAGAGACCCAGTACTTC.

The chain carries TRBV18 and TRBJ1-1; tentatively, D is TRBD1 (6 bases). The CDR3 length is 13 residues. Germline V lookup: CDR1 KGHSH, CDR2 LQKENI. Deletions cut 2 bases from V and 4 bases from J, with 8 bases between. CDR3 region: CASSPWGPTEAFF. The CDR3 nucleotides are TGTGCCAGCTCACCATGGGGGCCCACTGAAGCTTTCTTT.